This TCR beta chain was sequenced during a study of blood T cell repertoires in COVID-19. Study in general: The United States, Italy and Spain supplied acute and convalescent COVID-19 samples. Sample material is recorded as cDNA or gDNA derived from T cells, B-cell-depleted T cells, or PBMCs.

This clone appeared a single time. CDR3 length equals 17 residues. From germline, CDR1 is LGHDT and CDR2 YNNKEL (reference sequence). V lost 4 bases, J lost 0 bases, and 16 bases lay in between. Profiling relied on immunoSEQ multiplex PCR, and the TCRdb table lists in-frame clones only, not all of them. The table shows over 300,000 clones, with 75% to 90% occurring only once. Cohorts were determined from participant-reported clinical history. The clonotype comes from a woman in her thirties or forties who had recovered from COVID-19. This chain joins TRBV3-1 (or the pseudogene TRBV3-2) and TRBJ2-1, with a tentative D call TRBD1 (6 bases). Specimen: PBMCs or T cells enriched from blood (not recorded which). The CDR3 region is CASSPQGWRSSYNEQFF. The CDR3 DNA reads TGTGCCAGCAGCCCCCAGGGGTGGCGGAGCTCCTACAATGAGCAGTTCTTC.